This T cell receptor (beta chain) comes out of a study of spatial heterogeneity in lung cancer. Findings and limits, study-wide: Counts that tracked tumor mutation counts were those of expanded intratumoral alpha and beta TCRs. Alpha chain coverage of tumor T cells was estimated at about 6.3%, and beta chain coverage at 13% to 15%.

In the case of this clonotype: Its antigen is not known.

V lost 4 bases to trimming and J lost 7 bases; unmatched junction nucleotides: 8. Looked up from germline, CDR1 is SQVTM and CDR2 is ANQGSEA. This CDR3 contains 14 residues. Time point in this sample: sample taken at primary tumor resection. Patients with untreated early-stage non-small cell lung cancer, numbering 72, were the donors. The input material, whole RNA from tumor, nontumor lung or frozen PBMC, was sequenced unsorted. Individual TCR cDNA molecules each bore their own unique molecular identifier. TCRdb called the 5' RACE reads again in MiXCR, with one record for every CDR3 protein. The sample records about 5,100 distinct CDR3 sequences, around 7.8% being singletons.

The source is a female donor with early-stage non-small cell lung cancer. This rearrangement joins TRBV29-1 to TRBJ2-1; 9 bases line up with TRBD2. The source was lung tumor tissue, collected at surgery. The CDR3 protein is CSVVRPSGENEQFF. CDR3 sequence (DNA): TGCAGCGTTGTAAGGCCTAGCGGGGAGAATGAGCAGTTCTTC.